This T cell receptor (beta chain) was profiled in a study of graft-versus-host responses after intestinal transplantation. Study at large: Multivisceral, liver-intestinal, or isolated intestinal transplants were given to recipients. After anti-thymocyte globulin induction, recipients took tacrolimus and steroids for 3 to 4 years.

The CDR3 contains 16 residues. Germline CDR1 reads MNHNS; CDR2 reads SASEGT. J lost 0 bases, V lost 4 bases, and 8 bases had no gene match. TCRdb's table, derived via immunoSEQ multiplex PCR, lists solely in-frame clones and lacks some. The profile shows about 98,000 clones, approximately 85% of them singletons. The specimen comprised PBMCs, sampled 255 days after intestinal transplant. V is TRBV6-1 and J is TRBJ1-1, with TRBD1 identical over 7 bases. The TCR originated in a human patient who received an intestinal transplant, so some T cells may come from the graft donor. In DNA form, the CDR3 reads TGTGCCAGCAGTGTAAGGACAGGCATCTTGAACACTGAAGCTTTCTTT. It is translated as CASSVRTGILNTEAFF.